Below, 21 T cell receptor beta chains from the same sample are listed, as sequenced in a study of blood T cell repertoires in COVID-19. Assay: immunoSEQ multiplex PCR; the TCRdb copy retains only in-frame clones and omits some. The table records nearly 100,000 clones, about 81% of them present only once. Sample: peripheral blood. Receptor source: a woman aged 55-70 years with acute or convalescent COVID-19.

The chain employs TRBV12-3 or TRBV12-4 and TRBJ1-6; the match to TRBD1 covers 8 bases. CDR3 length: 13 amino acids. V was clipped by 5 bases and J by 6 bases; unmatched bases: 0. The CDR3: CASSGQGNSPLHF. Written as DNA, the CDR3 is TGTGCCAGCAGTGGACAGGGTAATTCACCCCTCCACTTT.

This clone was picked up a small number of times. The CDR3 sequence is CSASLLYGELFF. The CDR3 DNA reads TGCAGTGCTAGTCTCCTGTACGGGGAGCTGTTTTTT. The V call is TRBV20-1, the J call TRBJ2-2; D call uncertain. Looked up from germline, CDR1 is DFQATT and CDR2 is SNEGSKA (reference sequence). Trimming took 3 bases from V and 7 from J, leaving 9 bases between them. The CDR3 loop spans 12 amino acids.

With respect to this clone: One junction end disagrees with the germline gene, perhaps due to a read error. J is TRBJ2-7 and V is TRBV6-1, with a weak D call TRBD2 (5 bases). The CDR3 totals 13 residues. Per the germline V gene, CDR1 is MNHNS and CDR2 is SASEGT. The CDR3 is CASSENPRGIEAF. The CDR3 nucleotides read TGTGCCAGCAGTGAAAATCCCCGGGGAATCGAGGCTTTC.

The chain recombines TRBV11-2 with TRBJ2-7, with no clear D. The CDR3 runs to 13 residues. Per germline, CDR1 SGHAT and CDR2 FQNNGV. The germline V and J ends were trimmed by 0 bases and 5 bases, with 8 bases remaining between them. CDR3 sequence reads: CASSLEPSHEQYF. The CDR3 bases are TGTGCCAGCAGCTTAGAACCAAGCCACGAGCAGTACTTC.

The gene calls are TRBV3-1 (or the pseudogene TRBV3-2) and TRBJ2-5; 12 bases align to TRBD2. V dropped 1 base and J dropped 4; count of bases not matched to a gene: 4. The CDR3 has 16 amino acids. Germline V gene data show CDR1 as LGHDT and CDR2 as YNNKEL (reference sequence). CDR3 in DNA: TGTGCCAGCAGCCAAGTTCTAGCGGGGGGGCCAGAGACCCAGTACTTC. Translating gives CASSQVLAGGPETQYF.

This clone is labeled as medium-sized (0.01 to 0.1%). The chain links TRBV7-7 to TRBJ2-5; a possible D gene is TRBD1 (6 bases). Germline V gene sequence: CDR1 SSHAT, CDR2 FNYEAQ (reference sequence). V lost 1 base and J 4 bases, leaving 16 bases between the germline ends. This CDR3 has 16 amino acids. In DNA, the CDR3 is TGTGCCAGCAGCTTAGGTCTCCAGGGACATGGAGAGACCCAGTACTTC. It specifies CASSLGLQGHGETQYF. Variable domain in full (rest from reference TRBV7-7 and TRBJ2-5): GAGVSQSPRYKVTKRGQDVTLRCDPISSHATLYWYQQALGQGPEFLTYFNYEAQPDKSGLPSDRFSAERPEGSISTLTIQRTEQRDSAMYRCASSLGLQGHGETQYFGPGTRLLVL.

The CDR3 sequence: CASSLGGEANEKLFF. The CDR3 DNA follows: TGTGCCAGCAGTTTAGGGGGGGAGGCTAATGAAAAACTGTTTTTT. V gene TRBV27 combines with J gene TRBJ1-4, with D tentatively TRBD1 (5 bases). Trimming stripped 2 bases from V and 3 bases from J, with 10 bases between. Per the germline V gene, CDR1 is MNHEY and CDR2 is SMNVEV (reference sequence). This CDR3 is built from 15 residues.

CDR3 region: CASSQGSGGRRETQYF. In DNA form, the CDR3 reads TGTGCCAGCAGCCAAGGATCCGGGGGTCGTCGGGAGACCCAGTACTTC. The chain links TRBV3-1 (or the pseudogene TRBV3-2) to TRBJ2-5; D possibly corresponds to TRBD2 (6 bases). Germline CDR1 is LGHDT and CDR2 is YNNKEL (reference sequence). The CDR3 is made up of 16 amino acids. V dropped 1 base and J dropped 5 bases, with 17 bases sitting between them.

The rearrangement uses TRBV27 and TRBJ2-7; TRBD1 agrees at 7 bases. J gave up 3 bases and V 6 bases, and 8 bases lay outside the gene matches. The V gene's germline CDR1 is MNHEY and CDR2 SMNVEV (reference sequence). CDR3 size: 14 residues. This chain's CDR3 is CASRTTGWGYEQYF. In nucleotides, the CDR3 is TGTGCCAGCAGGACGACAGGGTGGGGCTACGAGCAGTACTTC.

The chain recombines TRBV4-3 with TRBJ2-5, with D possibly being TRBD1 (6 bases). Per the germline V gene, CDR1 is LGHNA and CDR2 is YSLEER. Deletions cut 4 bases from V and 1 base from J, with 13 bases between. The CDR3 covers 15 residues. In nucleotides, the CDR3 is TGCGCCAGCAGCCGAGGACAGACAGGCCAAGAGACCCAGTACTTC. It yields the protein CASSRGQTGQETQYF.

The chain has TRBV5-1 and TRBJ2-2, with D possibly being TRBD2 (6 bases). Germline assignment: CDR1 SGHRS and CDR2 YFSETQ. The V end was cut by 7 bases, the J end by 6 bases, with 13 bases between. This CDR3 region has 13 residues. CDR3 sequence reads: CASSPPGAGELFF. CDR3 in DNA: TGCGCCAGCTCCCCTCCGGGGGCCGGGGAGCTGTTTTTT.

DNA for the CDR3: TGTGCCAGCAGTTACACGCTAGAAAGCACAGATACGCAGTATTTT. Translation: CASSYTLESTDTQYF. The chain couples TRBV6-5 to TRBJ2-3; no definite D call. CDR1 is MNHEY and CDR2 is SVGAGI in the germline V gene. The CDR3 is made up of 15 amino acids. V shed 2 bases and J shed 0 bases, with 9 bases lying between them.

V gene TRBV5-1 combines with J gene TRBJ2-3; the D gene is possibly TRBD1 (6 bases). V shed 1 base and J shed 3 bases, with 15 bases lying between them. The CDR3 covers 16 residues. Germline values: CDR1 SGHRS, CDR2 YFSETQ. In DNA form, the CDR3 reads TGCGCCAGCAGCTTGAAACAGGGTGGGTTGACAGATACGCAGTATTTT. Encoded protein: CASSLKQGGLTDTQYF.

V usage is TRBV2 and J usage is TRBJ1-1, with TRBD1 as a possible D gene (5 bases). Trimming shortened V by 7 bases and J by 4 bases, and 16 bases separated the two germline ends. Germline CDR1 is SNHLY and CDR2 is FYNNEI. This CDR3 region has 14 residues. Here the CDR3 reads CASMPTETITEAFF. The CDR3 DNA reads TGTGCCAGCATGCCGACAGAGACAATCACTGAAGCTTTCTTT.

The CDR3 loop reads CASTRLNQETQYF. CDR3 nucleotides: TGTGCCAGCACGAGACTTAATCAAGAGACCCAGTACTTC. This chain uses TRBV2 with TRBJ2-5; D gene unclear. Germline CDR1 reads SNHLY; CDR2 reads FYNNEI. The V and J ends lost 7 bases and 2 bases respectively, with 11 bases between them. The CDR3 consists of 13 residues.

V usage is TRBV7-9 and J usage is TRBJ1-2, with TRBD1 matching over 10 bases. Germline values: CDR1 SEHNR, CDR2 FQNEAQ (reference sequence). CDR3 length: 13 residues. The junction had 4 bases not matched to a gene; V was cut back by 7 bases and J by 5 bases. The CDR3 loop reads CASNSGQGYGYTF. The CDR3 bases are TGTGCCAGCAACTCGGGACAGGGGTATGGCTACACCTTC.

This chain connects TRBV5-6 to TRBJ1-1; the match to TRBD1 covers 7 bases. Germline V lookup: CDR1 SGHDT, CDR2 YYEEEE. The CDR3 is made up of 17 amino acids. J was trimmed by 5 bases and V by 3 bases; bases with no gene match: 16. The CDR3 region is CASSSQRWTGKWTEAFF. In DNA form, the CDR3 reads TGTGCCAGCAGCTCCCAAAGATGGACAGGAAAGTGGACTGAAGCTTTCTTT.

The chain couples TRBV6-4 to TRBJ2-3; 11 bases match TRBD2. In germline, CDR1 is MRHNA, CDR2 SNTAGT. The length of the CDR3 is 17 residues. J gave up 5 bases and V 1 base, and 8 bases lay outside the gene matches. The CDR3 here is CASSDYSGGALGDTQYF. The CDR3, as DNA: TGTGCCAGCAGTGACTATAGCGGGGGGGCTTTAGGAGATACGCAGTATTTT.

CDR3 nucleotide sequence: TGTGCCTGGGGGGGGACAGGGGACATTCAGTACTTC. Translation gives CAWGGTGDIQYF. The V and J genes are TRBV30 and TRBJ2-4; 10 nucleotides match TRBD1. In germline, CDR1 is GTSNPN, CDR2 SVGIG (reference sequence). J gave up 8 bases and V 5 bases, and 3 bases lay outside the gene matches. CDR3 size: 12 residues.

The chain employs TRBV5-5 and TRBJ1-3; TRBD1 matches at 10 bases. Looked up from germline, CDR1 is SGHKS and CDR2 is YYEKEE (reference sequence). Trimming cost V 4 bases and J 0 bases; bases outside gene matches: 7. The CDR3 covers 17 residues. In nucleotides, the CDR3 is TGTGCCAGCAGCACCCAGACAGGGGGCGTCTCTGGAAACACCATATATTTT. Amino acid sequence: CASSTQTGGVSGNTIYF.

The chain carries TRBV28 and TRBJ1-2, with 10 nucleotides matching TRBD1. The CDR3 totals 14 residues. Germline V CDR1 and CDR2: MDHEN, SYDVKM. With V trimmed by 5 bases and J by 7 bases, 7 bases remained unmatched. Here the CDR3 reads CASSLPGQGPGYTF. The CDR3, as DNA: TGTGCCAGCAGTCTACCGGGACAGGGGCCTGGCTACACCTTC.